This passage covers 24 T cell receptor beta chains from one sample sequenced in a study of beta chain features in type 1 diabetes. All of the isolated RNA was reverse transcribed, so expressed TCRB transcripts were sequenced. The table came from immunoSEQ multiplex PCR; TCRdb's copy has only in-frame clones and leaves some out. The data show 140,000 or so clones, around a tenth seen once. Sequencing was done on a sample of central memory CD4+ T cells from blood. These receptor sequences come from a man aged 18 to 29 in good health.

This clone was recorded at least ten times. This chain uses TRBV30 with TRBJ2-1; maybe TRBD1 (5 bases). Trimming pared 1 base from V and 3 bases from J, leaving 13 bases between. The CDR3 consists of 15 residues. Germline CDR1 reads GTSNPN; CDR2 reads SVGIG (reference sequence). CDR3 in amino acids: CAWSEGQGHYNEQFF. For the CDR3, the DNA is TGTGCCTGGAGTGAGGGGCAGGGCCACTACAATGAGCAGTTCTTC.

This chain connects TRBV11-2 to TRBJ1-5; D unresolved. Trimming shortened V by 1 base and J by 4 bases, and 5 bases separated the two germline ends. Germline lookup yields CDR1 SGHAT and CDR2 FQNNGV. The CDR3 loop spans 13 amino acids. The DNA of the CDR3 is TGTGCCAGCAGCTTAGTGAGAAATCAGCCCCAGCATTTT. It encodes CASSLVRNQPQHF.

The CDR3 DNA reads TGTGCCAGCAGCCCGGGACAGGGTGTCAATTTTGGGGACACTGAAGCTTTCTTT. It is translated as CASSPGQGVNFGDTEAFF. V gene TRBV7-2 combines with J gene TRBJ1-1, with 9 bases that match TRBD1. The CDR3 has 18 amino acids. CDR1 and CDR2 (germline): SGHTA, FQGNSA. The J segment lost 3 bases and the V segment lost 5 bases, leaving 16 bases of the junction unmatched. Full variable domain (missing parts from reference TRBV7-2 and TRBJ1-1): GAGVSQSPSNKVTEKGKDVELRCDPISGHTALYWYRQSLGQGLEFLIYFQGNSAPDKSGLPSDRFSAERTGGSVSTLTIQRTQQEDSAVYLCASSPGQGVNFGDTEAFFGQGTRLTVV.

On this clone itself: Other DNA sequences within the sample encode an identical CDR3. The chain is built from TRBV6-5 and TRBJ1-6; a possible D gene is TRBD1 (6 bases). The V end was cut by 5 bases, the J end by 10 bases, with 18 bases between. CDR3 length equals 15 residues. Looked up from germline, CDR1 is MNHEY and CDR2 is SVGAGI. The CDR3, as DNA: TGTGCCAGCAGTAAAAAGCAGGGGAAGGGGTCACCCCTCCACTTT. Protein sequence: CASSKKQGKGSPLHF.

The sample holds a few counts of this clone. The chain couples TRBV4-3 to TRBJ2-2, with D possibly being TRBD2 (5 bases). Trimming cost V 5 bases and J 0 bases, with 13 bases left between them. Germline V gene sequence: CDR1 LGHNA, CDR2 YSLEER. This CDR3 is built from 16 residues. In DNA, the CDR3 is TGCGCCAGCAGCACACGACTACTCGCGAACACCGGGGAGCTGTTTTTT. Its translation is CASSTRLLANTGELFF.

This clone was recorded a few times. The chain is built from TRBV5-4 and TRBJ1-6, with a tentative D call TRBD1 (5 bases). Per the germline V gene, CDR1 is SGHNT and CDR2 is YYREEE (reference sequence). The CDR3 length is 14 residues. V was pared by 0 bases and J by 5 bases, with 6 bases between. The CDR3 DNA reads TGTGCCAGCAGCTTGGACAGGAATAATTCACCCCTCCACTTT. Its protein product is CASSLDRNNSPLHF.

The table lists this clone with a few counts. The chain couples TRBV19 to TRBJ2-3; 9 nucleotides align to TRBD1. Trimming took 5 bases from V and 3 from J; bases not matched to a gene: 3. The CDR3 spans 14 residues. In germline, CDR1 is LNHDA, CDR2 SQIVND (reference sequence). CDR3 amino acids: CASSLDRGTDTQYF. CDR3 nucleotides: TGTGCCAGTAGTTTGGACAGGGGTACAGATACGCAGTATTTT.

This clone showed up just a few times. The CDR3 coding sequence is TGTGCCAGCAGCTCGGACAGGGCCAATCAGCCCCAGCATTTT. Translated: CASSSDRANQPQHF. The chain links TRBV7-2 to TRBJ1-5, with 8 bases lining up with TRBD1. The CDR3 has 14 residues. Germline CDR1 and CDR2: SGHTA and FQGNSA. The J segment lost 3 bases and the V segment lost 4 bases, leaving 2 bases of the junction unmatched.

This clone was seen more than once but under ten times. This chain connects TRBV9 to TRBJ2-7, with a possible D match to TRBD2 (5 bases). CDR3 size: 15 residues. Germline CDR1 reads SGDLS; CDR2 reads YYNGEE. V lost 4 bases and J lost 2, with 16 bases in between. CDR3 sequence (DNA): TGTGCCAGCAGCCAAACCGGGCAGGAGGCCTACGAGCAGTACTTC. It codes for CASSQTGQEAYEQYF.

This clone was seen a handful of times. The chain couples TRBV2 to TRBJ1-4; 8 bases match TRBD1. The J segment lost 15 bases and the V segment lost 5 bases, leaving 5 bases of the junction unmatched. The germline V gene encodes CDR1 SNHLY and CDR2 FYNNEI. The length of the CDR3 is 11 residues. The CDR3 nucleotides are TGTGCCAGCAGTACGGACAGGGCTATGTTTTTT. The encoded protein is CASSTDRAMFF.

This clone was seen only a few times. This chain uses TRBV5-4 with TRBJ2-7, with a tentative D call TRBD2 (6 bases). V dropped 4 bases and J dropped 2 bases, with 13 bases sitting between them. From germline, CDR1 is SGHNT and CDR2 YYREEE (reference sequence). The length of the CDR3 is 14 residues. The CDR3 coding sequence is TGTGCCAGCAGCGACGTGGGCGGGACCTACGAGCAGTACTTC. Translation: CASSDVGGTYEQYF.

The chain is built from TRBV18 and TRBJ2-1, with 12 nucleotides matching TRBD2. In germline, CDR1 is KGHSH, CDR2 LQKENI. With 5 bases clipped from V and 0 bases from J, the junction kept 5 bases outside the gene matches. This CDR3 comprises 17 residues. For the CDR3, the DNA is TGTGCCAGCTCAACGTCTAGCGGGGGGGACTCCTACAATGAGCAGTTCTTC. This codes for CASSTSSGGDSYNEQFF.

This chain joins TRBV19 and TRBJ1-2, with 8 bases identical to TRBD1. The ends lost 8 bases at V and 0 bases at J; junction bases unmatched: 5. CDR1 and CDR2 from the germline V gene are LNHDA and SQIVND (reference sequence). This CDR3 is built from 14 residues. CDR3 sequence: CASHRGSANYGYTF. The CDR3 nucleotides are TGTGCCAGTCACAGGGGGTCAGCTAACTATGGCTACACCTTC.

The CDR3 DNA follows: TGTGCCAGCAGCCCGGGACAGGGCACAGATACGCAGTATTTT. This translates into CASSPGQGTDTQYF. The V call is TRBV7-2, the J call TRBJ2-3; 8 nucleotides align to TRBD1. There are 14 residues in the CDR3. V was pared by 5 bases and J by 1 base, with 2 bases of the junction left unmatched. Germline lookup yields CDR1 SGHTA and CDR2 FQGNSA.

This clone occurred a few times. This rearrangement joins TRBV18 to TRBJ2-7; 7 nucleotides align to TRBD1. V lost 6 bases, J lost 1 base, and 3 bases stayed unmatched. Germline-derived CDR1 and CDR2 are KGHSH and LQKENI. The CDR3 has 13 residues. CDR3 nucleotides: TGTGCCAGCTCGTCGGGACAGTCCTACGAGCAGTACTTC. Amino acid sequence: CASSSGQSYEQYF. Full variable domain (remainder filled in from reference TRBV18 and TRBJ2-7): NAGVMQNPRHLVRRRGQEARLRCSPMKGHSHVYWYRQLPEEGLKFMVYLQKENIIDESGMPKERFSAEFPKEGPSILRIQQVVRGDSAAYFCASSSGQSYEQYFGPGTRLTVT.

This clone was observed a handful of times. The chain couples TRBV9 to TRBJ2-1; tentatively, D is TRBD2 (7 bases). In germline, CDR1 is SGDLS, CDR2 YYNGEE. Trimming left V 4 bases short and J 5 bases short, with 13 bases between. This CDR3 comprises 14 residues. CDR3: CASSKGGADNEQFF. CDR3 nucleotides: TGTGCCAGCAGCAAAGGGGGGGCGGACAATGAGCAGTTCTTC. Together with reference TRBV9 and TRBJ2-1, the CDR3 gives the full variable domain: DSGVTQTPKHLITATGQRVTLRCSPRSGDLSVYWYQQSLDQGLQFLIQYYNGEERAKGNILERFSAQQFPDLHSELNLSSLELGDSALYFCASSKGGADNEQFFGPGTRLTVL.

This clone has just a few counts. The chain links TRBV5-1 to TRBJ1-5, with 7 bases identical to TRBD1. From germline, CDR1 is SGHRS and CDR2 YFSETQ. V gave up 5 bases and J gave up 0 bases; unmatched junction bases: 5. This CDR3 has 15 residues. The CDR3 reads CASRPTGDSNQPQHF. The CDR3 region has the DNA TGCGCCAGCAGGCCAACAGGGGATAGCAATCAGCCCCAGCATTTT. The variable domain in full, completed from reference TRBV5-1 and TRBJ1-5, reads KAGVTQTPRYLIKTRGQQVTLSCSPISGHRSVSWYQQTPGQGLQFLFEYFSETQRNKGNFPGRFSGRQFSNSRSEMNVSTLELGDSALYLCASRPTGDSNQPQHFGDGTRLSIL.

Only a few counts were recorded for this clone. This chain links TRBV28 with TRBJ2-7; D not resolved. Germline assignment: CDR1 MDHEN and CDR2 SYDVKM. The CDR3 is 12 residues long. V was shortened by 3 bases and J by 3 bases, with 6 bases between the two germline ends. The CDR3 nucleotides are TGTGCCAGCAGTTTTTCGAGCTACGAGCAGTACTTC. Translating it yields CASSFSSYEQYF.

V and J are TRBV28 and TRBJ2-7; 8 nucleotides line up with TRBD1. V lost 4 bases and J lost 3; bases outside the gene matches: 5. This CDR3 region has 14 residues. Germline-derived CDR1 and CDR2 are MDHEN and SYDVKM. Here the CDR3 reads CASSSTGTGYEQYF. The CDR3 nucleotides read TGTGCCAGCAGTTCTACAGGGACAGGCTACGAGCAGTACTTC. Supplemented by reference TRBV28 and TRBJ2-7, the full variable domain reads DVKVTQSSRYLVKRTGEKVFLECVQDMDHENMFWYRQDPGLGLRLIYFSYDVKMKEKGDIPEGYSVSREKKERFSLILESASTNQTSMYLCASSSTGTGYEQYFGPGTRLTVT.

The rearrangement uses TRBV19 and TRBJ2-5; possible D gene TRBD1, 5 bases. V lost 4 bases and J lost 3, with 6 bases in between. The length of the CDR3 is 12 residues. Germline V gene lookup returns CDR1 LNHDA and CDR2 SQIVND (reference sequence). CDR3 sequence (DNA): TGTGCCAGTAGTAAGACAGAAGAGACCCAGTACTTC. Amino acids: CASSKTEETQYF.

The chain joins TRBV5-4 to TRBJ2-1, with TRBD2 matching 13 bases. Germline CDR1 SGHNT, CDR2 YYREEE (reference sequence). CDR3 length equals 16 residues. Losses at the gene ends were 4 bases for V and 6 bases for J; bases not matched to a gene: 7. The DNA of the CDR3 is TGTGCCAGCAGCCAACATACTAGCGGGGGGGCCAATGAGCAGTTCTTC. Protein product: CASSQHTSGGANEQFF.

The CDR3 nucleotides read TGCGCCAGCAGCTTCTCTCAGTCGTCTAACTATGGCTACACCTTC. Protein: CASSFSQSSNYGYTF. The chain links TRBV5-1 to TRBJ1-2; no clear D. Trimming cost V 2 bases and J 0 bases, with 11 bases left between them. The CDR3 has 15 amino acids. Germline V gives CDR1 SGHRS, CDR2 YFSETQ.

In its sample, this clone was seen a few times. The rearrangement joins TRBV7-2 to TRBJ2-7; D may be TRBD2 (5 bases). There are 14 residues in the CDR3. Germline assignment: CDR1 SGHTA and CDR2 FQGNSA. V was pared by 5 bases and J by 0 bases, with 11 bases between. CDR3 sequence (DNA): TGTGCCAGCAGCGAAGACTATAACTCCTACGAGCAGTACTTC. This gives the protein CASSEDYNSYEQYF.

This clone was counted only a few times. CDR3 DNA: TGTGCCAGCTCACCACGGGACAGTGAGCAGTACTTC. This encodes CASSPRDSEQYF. The chain couples TRBV18 to TRBJ2-7; 7 bases map to TRBD1. The germline CDR1 and CDR2 sequences are KGHSH and LQKENI. The CDR3 is 12 residues long. Trimming removed 1 base from V and 7 bases from J; junction bases left unmatched: 1.